These 20 T cell receptor beta chains were sequenced from one sample in a study of PD-L1 blockade in urothelial cancer. Time point: pretreatment peripheral blood. Here immunoSEQ multiplex PCR was the method, and the copy in TCRdb shows in-frame clones only, minus some. Among about 86,000 clones, approximately 87% were seen once, and the ten largest hold around 14%. Sample: PBMCs, taken around atezolizumab (anti-PD-L1) treatment. The receptors here all came from a man in his 60s with urothelial cancer.

This clone has only a few counts. The V gene is TRBV4-3, the J gene TRBJ2-7, with 9 bases identical to TRBD2. Germline-derived CDR1 and CDR2 are LGHNA and YSLEER. CDR3 length: 15 amino acids. V was pared by 0 bases and J by 6 bases, with 6 bases of the junction left unmatched. The CDR3 reads CASSQDGAGGREQYF. The DNA of the CDR3 is TGCGCCAGCAGCCAAGATGGAGCGGGAGGACGCGAGCAGTACTTC.

This chain links TRBV11-2 with TRBJ1-2; weak D call: TRBD1 (6 bases). Germline-derived CDR1 and CDR2 are SGHAT and FQNNGV. The CDR3 covers 12 residues. V dropped 4 bases and J dropped 3 bases, with 6 bases sitting between them. The CDR3 nucleotides are TGTGCCAGCAGCTCAGGGGACTATGGCTACACCTTC. Encoded protein: CASSSGDYGYTF.

This clone appeared a single time. This sequence joins TRBV19 and TRBJ2-3; 10 positions match TRBD1. The V segment lost 6 bases and the J segment 4 bases; nucleotides outside the gene matches: 10. Germline CDR1 is LNHDA and CDR2 is SQIVND (reference sequence). The CDR3 runs 16 residues. As DNA, the CDR3 is TGTGCCAGTAGGATCCATACGACAGGGGGCTCAGATACGCAGTATTTT. It codes for CASRIHTTGGSDTQYF.

This clone occurred once. The gene calls are TRBV7-2 and TRBJ2-1; D remains ambiguous. Germline CDR1 reads SGHTA; CDR2 reads FQGNSA. This CDR3 spans 12 amino acids. V lost 5 bases and J lost 8, with 10 bases in between. The CDR3 loop is CASSRSIDEQFF. For the CDR3, the DNA is TGTGCCAGCAGCCGTTCTATCGATGAGCAGTTCTTC.

The chain joins TRBV27 to TRBJ2-7, with D perhaps TRBD2 (6 bases). CDR1 and CDR2 from the germline V gene are MNHEY and SMNVEV (reference sequence). The CDR3 covers 14 residues. Trimming removed 2 bases at V and 4 bases at J, with 12 bases between. CDR3: CASSLGGGTYEQYF. CDR3 coding DNA: TGTGCCAGCAGTTTAGGTGGGGGGACTTACGAGCAGTACTTC.

The J gene is TRBJ2-7, the V gene TRBV6-4, with TRBD2 identical over 11 bases. Germline V CDR1 and CDR2: MRHNA, SNTAGT. The CDR3 totals 17 residues. J gave up 4 bases and V 2 bases, and 10 bases lay outside the gene matches. The CDR3 region is CASSDRGLAGPLYEQYF. The DNA of the CDR3 is TGTGCCAGCAGTGACAGAGGACTAGCGGGCCCCCTATACGAGCAGTACTTC.

The chain links TRBV30 to TRBJ1-4; weak D call: TRBD1 (6 bases). CDR1 and CDR2 (germline): GTSNPN, SVGIG (reference sequence). Trimming shortened V by 3 bases and J by 8 bases, and 31 bases separated the two germline ends. The CDR3 covers 19 residues. The CDR3 region has the DNA TGTGCCTGGAGAACCGGGACACCGGCCCCGTTGGGATCTAGGGAAAAACTGTTTTTT. Translated, it gives CAWRTGTPAPLGSREKLFF.

This rearrangement joins TRBV9 to TRBJ1-2; 8 bases align to TRBD1. The junction had 2 bases not matched to a gene; V was cut back by 0 bases and J by 7 bases. Germline CDR1 is SGDLS and CDR2 is YYNGEE. CDR3 size: 13 residues. CDR3 residues: CASSVAGTGGYTF. In DNA, the CDR3 is TGTGCCAGCAGCGTAGCAGGGACAGGTGGCTACACCTTC.

V usage is TRBV7-9 and J usage is TRBJ2-1, with 12 bases lining up with TRBD2. The germline CDR1 and CDR2 sequences are SEHNR and FQNEAQ (reference sequence). The CDR3 has 17 residues. Germline trimming cut 4 bases from V and 8 bases from J; bases unmatched to any gene: 12. CDR3 amino acids: CASSSQTSGSLIDEQFF. CDR3 nucleotide sequence: TGTGCCAGCAGCTCACAGACTAGCGGGAGTCTTATCGATGAGCAGTTCTTC.

This chain connects TRBV18 to TRBJ2-1, with 7 bases identical to TRBD1. This CDR3 is 13 amino acids long. J gave up 6 bases and V 5 bases, and 4 bases lay outside the gene matches. CDR1 and CDR2 from the germline V gene are KGHSH and LQKENI. CDR3 sequence: CASSGTDPNEQFF. As DNA, the CDR3 is TGTGCCAGCTCAGGGACAGATCCCAATGAGCAGTTCTTC. The full variable domain, its missing parts supplied by reference TRBV18 and TRBJ2-1, is NAGVMQNPRHLVRRRGQEARLRCSPMKGHSHVYWYRQLPEEGLKFMVYLQKENIIDESGMPKERFSAEFPKEGPSILRIQQVVRGDSAAYFCASSGTDPNEQFFGPGTRLTVL.

This sequence joins TRBV4-2 and TRBJ2-2; tentative D call: TRBD1 (5 bases). The CDR3 length is 14 residues. Trimming took 4 bases from V and 6 from J, leaving 12 bases between them. Germline loops: CDR1 LGHNA, CDR2 YNFKEQ. CDR3 residues: CASSPRLGAGELFF. The CDR3 coding sequence is TGTGCCAGCAGCCCCCGTTTAGGGGCCGGGGAGCTGTTTTTT.

This chain joins TRBV4-1 and TRBJ2-7; TRBD2 aligns across 14 bases. The V segment lost 2 bases and the J segment 2 bases; nucleotides outside the gene matches: 11. In germline, CDR1 is MGHRA, CDR2 YSYEKL. The CDR3 covers 19 residues. The CDR3 loop is CASSQLLGGTSGGPYEQYF. The CDR3 bases are TGCGCCAGCAGCCAACTTCTCGGGGGGACTAGCGGGGGCCCCTACGAGCAGTACTTC.

The gene calls are TRBV6-6 and TRBJ2-7, with 9 bases identical to TRBD1. The trim removed 6 bases at V and 5 bases at J, leaving 14 bases unmatched. Germline assignment: CDR1 MNHNY and CDR2 SVGAGI (reference sequence). The CDR3 covers 16 residues. CDR3 sequence: CASRGNRGRGFDEQYF. In nucleotides, the CDR3 is TGTGCCAGCAGGGGGAACAGGGGGCGCGGGTTTGACGAGCAGTACTTC.

V and J are TRBV6-5 and TRBJ2-1; 8 nucleotides line up with TRBD2. V lost 6 bases to trimming and J lost 2 bases; unmatched junction nucleotides: 6. The CDR3 runs to 15 residues. Germline V gene sequence: CDR1 MNHEY, CDR2 SVGAGI. The CDR3 is CASREPGGPYNEQFF. Written as DNA, the CDR3 is TGTGCCAGCAGGGAACCGGGGGGGCCCTACAATGAGCAGTTCTTC.

V is TRBV2 and J is TRBJ1-5; D uncertain. Looked up from germline, CDR1 is SNHLY and CDR2 is FYNNEI. V lost 0 bases and J lost 6, with 12 bases in between. The CDR3 totals 15 residues. This CDR3 reads CASSEAAQVVQPQHF. The CDR3 DNA sequence: TGTGCCAGCAGTGAAGCAGCCCAGGTTGTTCAGCCCCAGCATTTT.

The chain uses TRBV7-9 and TRBJ2-3; D is ambiguous. Germline lookup yields CDR1 SEHNR and CDR2 FQNEAQ (reference sequence). Trimming pared 2 bases from V and 4 bases from J, leaving 10 bases between. This CDR3 is built from 14 residues. CDR3: CASSLSQSADTQYF. CDR3 DNA: TGTGCCAGCAGCTTATCGCAGTCAGCAGATACGCAGTATTTT.

This chain connects TRBV7-9 to TRBJ2-7, with 9 bases aligning to TRBD1. V trimming: 5 bases; J trimming: 5 bases; junction bases outside the gene matches: 7. This CDR3 is 14 amino acids long. CDR1 is SEHNR, CDR2 FQNEAQ, per germline (reference sequence). Here the CDR3 reads CASSLGTGLNEQYF. CDR3 sequence (DNA): TGTGCCAGCAGCCTAGGGACAGGGTTAAACGAGCAGTACTTC.

The chain recombines TRBV7-6 with TRBJ1-5; 8 bases line up with TRBD1. CDR3 length: 15 amino acids. From germline, CDR1 is SGHVS and CDR2 FNYEAQ. With 1 base clipped from V and 2 bases from J, the junction kept 1 base outside the gene matches. CDR3 in DNA: TGTGCCAGCAGCTTAGAACAGGGGGGCAATCAGCCCCAGCATTTT. It translates to CASSLEQGGNQPQHF.

The CDR3 DNA reads TGTGCCTGGAGTGAAGACAGGGGCGAGCAGTACTTC. Amino acids: CAWSEDRGEQYF. The rearrangement joins TRBV30 to TRBJ2-7; 8 bases are a match to TRBD1. CDR1 GTSNPN and CDR2 SVGIG come from the germline V gene (reference sequence). Trimming removed 1 base from V and 6 bases from J; junction bases left unmatched: 2. The CDR3 sequence is 12 residues long.

The chain has TRBV6-5 and TRBJ2-3, with D possibly matching TRBD1 (5 bases). Germline CDR1 reads MNHEY; CDR2 reads SVGAGI. Trimming took 4 bases from V and 1 from J, leaving 12 bases between them. The CDR3 has 15 amino acids. CDR3 loop: CASSSLGVGTDTQYF. CDR3 coding DNA: TGTGCCAGCAGTTCCCTAGGGGTTGGCACAGATACGCAGTATTTT.